This T cell receptor (beta chain) was captured in a study of vaccination and CD4 T cells after COVID-19 (dated by TCRdb to 2022 to 2024). Regarding the complete study: SARS-CoV-2 positivity had been established in the convalescent patients by nasal swab PCR, and mild disease was recorded in nine or ten of these patients and severe disease in one. In the convalescent cohort there were six males and four females, among whom were two Hispanic individuals, seven Caucasians, two Asians and one multiracial person. For stimulating the cultures, overlapping spike peptide pools were used, derived from SARS-CoV-2 as well as from the common cold coronaviruses HCoV-NL63, HCoV-OC43 and HCoV-229E. Control cultures received a CEFX viral epitope pool as the positive control, an HIV-1 Nef peptide pool as the negative control, or no peptide. Post-COVID blood samples were collected from convalescent patients a median of around 100 days after diagnosis, with a range of roughly 35 to 161 days. Two doses of either the Pfizer-BioNTech BNT162b2 vaccine (n=8) or the Moderna mRNA-1273 vaccine (n=2) were administered to participants. The spike-specific CD4+ TCR repertoire was compared before and after mRNA vaccination in over nine COVID-19 convalescent patients and a handful of infection-naive healthy vaccine recipients. Post-vaccine blood samples were obtained a median of about 72 days after the second vaccine dose, with a range of about 12 to 241 days.

This sample's treatment or condition label indicates: approximately 11-day PBMC culture with coronavirus spike peptide pools or control peptides (ViraFEST assay). The ViraFEST assay was used in the study, in which antigen-specific T cells were expanded with peptide pools and expanded clonotypes were subsequently identified by TCR sequencing. The positive SARS-CoV-2 PCR tests of the convalescent patients were dated from March to December 2020, before the Alpha, Beta and Delta variants emerged in the United States. PBMCs were cultured at roughly 1.9 million per well in IMDM supplemented with about 5% human AB serum and about 10 IU/ml IL-2, with around 10 ug/ml peptide pools added. Half of the culture medium was replaced with fresh IL-2-containing medium on days 3 and 7. After around 11 days of culture, CD4+ T cells were isolated by negative selection using the EasySep CD4+ T cell isolation kit. Ficoll-Paque Plus gradient centrifugation was used to isolate PBMCs from whole blood, and the isolated PBMCs were then either used fresh or cryopreserved at -140C. Triplicate wells were generally used for each culture condition.

Library creation used PCR. DNA from cultured CD4+ T cells underwent TCR sequencing with the Oncomine TCR Beta short-read assay at the Johns Hopkins FTIC core. The QIAamp micro DNA kit was used to extract genomic DNA from the cultured CD4+ T cells. The Oncomine TCR Beta libraries from cultured CD4+ T cells were pooled using unique dual indexes and then sequenced on an Illumina iSeq 100. The paper's processing steps were these. Non-productive sequences were filtered out, and CDR3s that did not start with C, did not end with F or W, or were shorter than 7 amino acids were discarded. The MANAFEST web application was used to identify antigen-specific clonotypes by comparing peptide-stimulated wells against reference wells and other culture wells. An FDR below 0.05, an odds ratio above 5, and a productive frequency above 0.1% in at least two of three replicate wells were required for clones to be considered positive. A clonotype was classed as cross-reactive if the clonotype showed significant expansion both in SARS-CoV-2 spike wells and in at least one common cold coronavirus spike condition. Levenshtein distances (stringdist) and unrooted phylogenetic trees (ape) in R version 3.6.1 were used to assess CDR3 homology. The public reads were reprocessed in TCRdb via fastp at Q25 and MiXCR, keeping in-frame beta chains. Each CDR3 protein appears once, grouped with its most common genes and DNA. The V and J calls follow TCRdb's processing rather than the paper's. This sample lists thousands of distinct CDR3 sequences; under 20% were detected once. The ten largest clonotypes hold roughly 13% of the sample.

Points on this clonotype: It has no known antigen specificity. Per-nucleotide qualities are absent, and no much larger clonotype sits a single base away.

The germline V gene encodes CDR1 LGHDT and CDR2 YNNKEL (reference sequence). The CDR3 starts with the cysteine, ends with the phenylalanine, and has 16 residues. Only CDR3 DNA remains: 48 bases, in frame from the first base. V sheds 3 bases and J sheds 6 bases, leaving 17 bases between their ends. The research as a whole found: The median count of SARS-CoV-2-reactive clonotypes went up from some 23 after infection to 30 to 40 after vaccination, although the change was not significant. Nearly all vaccine-specific clones in convalescent patients (304 of 307) were mono-reactive for SARS-CoV-2 spike rather than cross-reactive with common cold coronaviruses. In convalescent patients, a median about 90% of post-vaccine SARS-CoV-2-reactive clones were detected only after vaccination, and vaccine-specific priming was suggested by this finding. The number of convalescent patients in the study was relatively small, and the study did not examine early timepoints following natural infection.

Sequences were obtained from CD4+ T cells from blood, cultured in vitro. The rearrangement combines TRBV3-1 with TRBJ2-2; perhaps TRBD2 is the D gene, with 7 bases matching. The receptor was derived from a human donor who had recovered from COVID-19. The DNA sequence is given as TGTGCCAGCAGCCAGGCAGCGGGGCAGGGGTCCGGGGAGCTGTTTTTT. This sequence encodes CASSQAAGQGSGELFF.